The present TCR beta chain was sequenced within a study of T cell responses to AZD1222 COVID-19 vaccine. Regarding the study as a whole: No repertoire was sampled before or during the peak T cell response, only after it. Two doses of AZD1222 preceded a rise in Spike-specific TCR breadth and depth. Vaccine-associated CD4 TCRs spanned spike, dominant at 160-218 and 743-854. Clonal diversity was possibly underestimated; the donors were predominantly white British and more often female.

The table came from immunoSEQ multiplex PCR; TCRdb's copy has only in-frame clones and leaves some out. The sample consists of roughly 200,000 clones, roughly 92% of them appearing once. Unmatched junction bases numbered 6, after V lost 7 bases and J lost 7 bases. Germline values: CDR1 LGHDT, CDR2 YNNKEL (reference sequence). This CDR3 contains 15 residues. To note about this clone: Antigen: not known.

This TCR was sampled from an adult who received the AZD1222 COVID-19 vaccine. Sample: peripheral blood, taken 28 days after the second AZD1222 dose. The chain is built from TRBV3-1 (or the pseudogene TRBV3-2) and TRBJ2-5; TRBD2 agrees at 16 bases. CDR3 nucleotide sequence: TGTGCCAGCATCGGGACTAGCGGGGGGGCCGGGACCCAGTACTTC. Its protein is CASIGTSGGAGTQYF.